The 29 T cell receptor beta chains below all came from one sample that was sequenced in a study of T cells expressing NK-cell markers. TCRdb reprocessed the 5' RACE reads and reports one entry per CDR3 protein, with no DNA. The ten most abundant clones cover 3% to 4.5% of a sample with 550,000 to 600,000 distinct CDR3 sequences. The sample taken for sequencing was blood T cells: a sorted CD56 or NKG2C T cell subset, CD4+ or CD8+ T cells, or bulk PBMC T cells (not recorded which). These receptors all come from a man aged 18 to 29 in good health.

J is TRBJ2-1 and V is TRBV9; with no DNA, the TCRdb D assignment of TRBD2 cannot be verified. The CDR3 spans 16 residues. Germline V gives CDR1 SGDLS, CDR2 YYNGEE. CDR3 sequence: CASSVGGTLPFDEQFF.

The CDR3 is CASSFERENTGELFF. This sequence joins TRBV28 and TRBJ2-2; TCRdb's D call, TRBD1, is unchecked because there is no DNA. CDR1 is MDHEN and CDR2 is SYDVKM in the germline V gene. CDR3 length: 15 residues. The entire variable domain, with the rest obtained from reference TRBV28 and TRBJ2-2, is as follows: DVKVTQSSRYLVKRTGEKVFLECVQDMDHENMFWYRQDPGLGLRLIYFSYDVKMKEKGDIPEGYSVSREKKERFSLILESASTNQTSMYLCASSFERENTGELFFGEGSRLTVL.

The chain employs TRBV7-2 and TRBJ2-3; TCRdb's D gene call, TRBD2, goes unchecked for lack of DNA. The CDR3 contains 17 residues. CDR1 is SGHTA and CDR2 is FQGNSA in the germline V gene. This CDR3 reads CASSSFPSGWNTDTQYF. Full variable domain (outside the CDR3, taken from reference TRBV7-2 and TRBJ2-3): GAGVSQSPSNKVTEKGKDVELRCDPISGHTALYWYRQSLGQGLEFLIYFQGNSAPDKSGLPSDRFSAERTGGSVSTLTIQRTQQEDSAVYLCASSSFPSGWNTDTQYFGPGTRLTVL.

The chain uses TRBV29-1 and TRBJ1-2; TCRdb names TRBD1, which stays unverified in the absence of DNA. This CDR3 comprises 14 residues. The germline V gene has CDR1 SQVTM and CDR2 ANQGSEA. This chain's CDR3 is CSAGGAGGGNGYTF.

V is TRBV19 and J is TRBJ2-1; the TCRdb call, TRBD2, lacks DNA for checking. Germline V gives CDR1 LNHDA, CDR2 SQIVND (reference sequence). The CDR3 has 11 amino acids. Here the CDR3 reads CASSQREGLFF.

The V gene is TRBV28, the J gene TRBJ2-4; checking the TCRdb D call of TRBD1 is not possible without DNA. The CDR3 runs 14 residues. Germline V gene data show CDR1 as MDHEN and CDR2 as SYDVKM. This CDR3 is CASSLPTGGHIQYF.

J is TRBJ2-2 and V is TRBV2; with no DNA, the TCRdb D assignment of TRBD2 cannot be verified. Looked up from germline, CDR1 is SNHLY and CDR2 is FYNNEI. CDR3 length: 17 residues. The CDR3: CASRDLAGGLNTGELFF.

CDR3 sequence reads: CASLGLPNTEAFF. This chain joins TRBV2 and TRBJ1-1. This CDR3 region has 13 residues. In germline, CDR1 is SNHLY, CDR2 FYNNEI.

The V gene is TRBV20-1, the J gene TRBJ2-3; TCRdb names TRBD2, which stays unverified in the absence of DNA. The CDR3 is made up of 16 amino acids. Germline loops: CDR1 DFQATT, CDR2 SNEGSKA (reference sequence). CDR3 loop: CSARDQGGRGADTQYF.

The chain employs TRBV14 and TRBJ2-5; the D call of TRBD2 rests on TCRdb alone, since no DNA is present to check it. Germline V gene data show CDR1 as SGHDN and CDR2 as FVKESK. The CDR3 covers 14 residues. The CDR3 reads CASSRLAGGETQYF. The full variable domain, its missing parts supplied by reference TRBV14 and TRBJ2-5, is EAGVTQFPSHSVIEKGQTVTLRCDPISGHDNLYWYRRVMGKEIKFLLHFVKESKQDESGMPNNRFLAERTGGTYSTLKVQPAELEDSGVYFCASSRLAGGETQYFGPGTRLLVL.

CDR3 region: CASSVGEVVQPDTQYF. J is TRBJ2-3 and V is TRBV2; TCRdb's D call, TRBD2, is unchecked because there is no DNA. The CDR3 contains 16 residues. Germline lookup yields CDR1 SNHLY and CDR2 FYNNEI.

The V call is TRBV24-1, the J call TRBJ1-5; TCRdb's D gene call, TRBD1, goes unchecked for lack of DNA. The CDR3 extends over 14 amino acids. In germline, CDR1 is KGHDR, CDR2 SFDVKD. CDR3 protein: CATSTGGSNQPQHF.

The chain uses TRBV7-9 and TRBJ2-3. Germline V CDR1 and CDR2: SEHNR, FQNEAQ (reference sequence). The CDR3 runs to 15 residues. The CDR3 sequence: CASSGFFGDPNTQYF. Using reference TRBV7-9 and TRBJ2-3 for the parts outside the CDR3, the full variable domain is DTGVSQNPRHKITKRGQNVTFRCDPISEHNRLYWYRQTLGQGPEFLTYFQNEAQLEKSRLLSDRFSAERPKGSFSTLEIQRTEQGDSAMYLCASSGFFGDPNTQYFGPGTRLTVL.

The chain recombines TRBV4-1 with TRBJ1-5; the TCRdb D gene call, TRBD1, has no DNA to confirm it. The CDR3 spans 14 residues. The germline gives CDR1 MGHRA, CDR2 YSYEKL. CDR3 in amino acids: CASSQIGGNQPQHF.

This CDR3 reads CASSLLRGGQNIQYF. The genes are TRBV12-3 or TRBV12-4 and TRBJ2-4; TCRdb gives TRBD2 as the D gene, but with no DNA this cannot be confirmed. The CDR3 runs 15 residues.

The genes are TRBV6-6 and TRBJ2-5. This CDR3 is 13 amino acids long. CDR1 MNHNY and CDR2 SVGAGI come from the germline V gene (reference sequence). The CDR3 loop is CASRESWQETQYF.

V gene TRBV4-2 combines with J gene TRBJ2-3; TCRdb proposes TRBD2, but this gene call is untestable without DNA. Germline CDR1 and CDR2: LGHNA and YNFKEQ. This CDR3 comprises 17 residues. The CDR3 sequence: CASSPLEGAGGTDTQYF.

The V call is TRBV15, the J call TRBJ1-6. This CDR3 has 12 residues. Germline CDR1 and CDR2: LNHNV and YYDKDF (reference sequence). CDR3 sequence reads: CATSMVASPLHF. Looking up the rest from reference TRBV15 and TRBJ1-6 gives the full variable domain: DAMVIQNPRYQVTQFGKPVTLSCSQTLNHNVMYWYQQKSSQAPKLLFHYYDKDFNNEADTPDNFQSRRPNTSFCFLDIRSPGLGDTAMYLCATSMVASPLHFGNGTRLTVT.

This chain connects TRBV6-1 to TRBJ1-5; TCRdb's D gene call, TRBD1, goes unchecked for lack of DNA. CDR3 length: 13 amino acids. Germline CDR1 MNHNS, CDR2 SASEGT. CDR3 amino acids: CASGHGYNQPQHF.

The gene calls are TRBV7-7 and TRBJ2-5; checking the TCRdb D call of TRBD2 is not possible without DNA. CDR1 and CDR2 from the germline V gene are SSHAT and FNYEAQ (reference sequence). This CDR3 is built from 16 residues. CDR3: CASSPTRTSGWETQYF.

V gene TRBV6-5 combines with J gene TRBJ1-1. Germline-derived CDR1 and CDR2 are MNHEY and SVGAGI. The CDR3 loop spans 15 amino acids. The CDR3 is CASSYSRGKDTEAFF.

The chain employs TRBV7-4 and TRBJ1-1; as DNA is missing, the TRBD1 call by TCRdb cannot be tested. Germline CDR1 SGHVT, CDR2 SQSDAQ. This CDR3 comprises 14 residues. CDR3 in amino acids: CASRSQGENTEAFF.

The chain links TRBV5-6 to TRBJ2-1; with no DNA, the TCRdb D assignment of TRBD2 cannot be verified. The CDR3 length is 15 residues. Germline V gene lookup returns CDR1 SGHDT and CDR2 YYEEEE. CDR3 loop: CASSLLPSGKGEQFF.

The chain employs TRBV18 and TRBJ2-1; TCRdb outputs TRBD2, but without DNA this stays unchecked. Germline V gene lookup returns CDR1 KGHSH and CDR2 LQKENI. This CDR3 is 17 amino acids long. The chain's CDR3 is CASSLSQPSGTYNEQFF.

The chain carries TRBV6-5 and TRBJ2-1; TCRdb's D call, TRBD1, is unchecked because there is no DNA. This CDR3 contains 17 residues. Germline CDR1 reads MNHEY; CDR2 reads SVGAGI. The CDR3 here is CASSLGTAESSYNEQFF.

The chain combines TRBV3-1 with TRBJ2-3. Per the germline V gene, CDR1 is LGHDT and CDR2 is YNNKEL (reference sequence). This CDR3 is 16 amino acids long. CDR3 sequence reads: CASSEIAGASTDTQYF.

The rearrangement links TRBV4-1 to TRBJ2-1; no DNA is available, so the TRBD1 call from TCRdb remains unchecked. Germline values: CDR1 MGHRA, CDR2 YSYEKL. The CDR3 covers 17 residues. This CDR3 is CASSQDRSGPPLNEQFF.

This sequence joins TRBV9 and TRBJ2-2; TCRdb's D gene call, TRBD1, goes unchecked for lack of DNA. Germline V lookup: CDR1 SGDLS, CDR2 YYNGEE. The CDR3 runs to 17 residues. The CDR3 sequence: CASSGEQGVANTGELFF.

V and J are TRBV12-3 or TRBV12-4 and TRBJ2-5; TCRdb designates TRBD1, a call that cannot be tested without DNA. The CDR3 is 14 amino acids. The CDR3 sequence: CASSGQGWEETQYF.